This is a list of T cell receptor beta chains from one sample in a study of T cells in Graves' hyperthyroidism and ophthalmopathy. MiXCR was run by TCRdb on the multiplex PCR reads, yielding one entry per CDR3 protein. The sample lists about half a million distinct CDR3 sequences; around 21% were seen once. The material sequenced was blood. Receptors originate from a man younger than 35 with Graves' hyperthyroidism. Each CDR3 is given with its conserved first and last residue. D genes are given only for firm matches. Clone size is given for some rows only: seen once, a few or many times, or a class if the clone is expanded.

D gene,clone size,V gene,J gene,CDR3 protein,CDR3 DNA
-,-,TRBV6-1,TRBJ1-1,CGSSSGLNTEAFF,TGTGGCAGCAGCTCAGGTCTGAACACTGAAGCTTTCTTT
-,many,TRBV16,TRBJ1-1,CASRLSGNTEAFF,TGTGCCAGCCGGTTGTCCGGGAACACTGAAGCTTTCTTT
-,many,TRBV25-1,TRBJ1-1,CASSVVVGARRTEAFF,TGTGCCAGCAGTGTAGTCGTCGGGGCCCGGCGTACTGAAGCTTTCTTT
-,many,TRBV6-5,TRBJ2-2,CASSYGVGELFF,TGTGCCAGCAGTTATGGGGTCGGGGAGCTGTTTTTT
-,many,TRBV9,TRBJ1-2,CASSVGERDYGYTF,TGTGCCAGCAGCGTAGGAGAGAGGGACTATGGCTACACCTTC
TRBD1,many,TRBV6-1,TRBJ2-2,CASRLLGQANTGELFF,TGTGCCAGCAGGCTGCTAGGACAGGCGAACACCGGGGAGCTGTTTTTT
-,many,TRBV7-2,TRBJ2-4,CASSLMRGDIQYF,TGTGCCAGCAGCCTTATGAGGGGGGACATTCAGTACTTC
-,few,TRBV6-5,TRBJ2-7,CASSFETYEQYF,TGTGCCAGCAGTTTCGAGACCTACGAGCAGTACTTC
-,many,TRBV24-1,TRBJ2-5,CATSDPRSAQETQYF,TGTGCCACCAGTGACCCTAGGAGCGCCCAAGAGACCCAGTACTTC
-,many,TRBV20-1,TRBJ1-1,CSARVGTGRVLNTEAFF,TGCAGTGCTAGAGTTGGTACAGGGAGGGTGTTGAACACTGAAGCTTTCTTT
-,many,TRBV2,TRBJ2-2,CASSEQGVAGELFF,TGTGCCAGCAGTGAACAGGGCGTAGCCGGGGAGCTGTTTTTT
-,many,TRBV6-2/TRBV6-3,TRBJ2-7,CASRAPDGSYEQYF,TGTGCCAGCAGAGCCCCCGATGGTTCCTACGAGCAGTACTTC
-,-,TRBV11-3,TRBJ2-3,CASSLGGAGAISDTQYF,TGTGCCAGCAGCTTGGGGGGGGCGGGGGCGATTTCAGATACGCAGTATTTT
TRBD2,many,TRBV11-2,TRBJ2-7,CASKRGSSYEQYF,TGTGCCAGCAAGCGGGGAAGCTCCTACGAGCAGTACTTC
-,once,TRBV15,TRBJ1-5,CATSRDKGGNQPQHF,TGTGCCACCAGCAGAGACAAAGGCGGCAATCAGCCCCAGCATTTT